This T cell receptor delta chain was documented in a study of human gamma delta and Vdelta1 T cells. Study-wide results and caveats: Delta One T cells were reportedly polyclonal and broadly cytotoxic against acute myeloid leukemia.

CDR1 is TSWWSYY and CDR2 is QGS in the germline V gene. The V end was cut by 2 bases, the J end by 0 bases, with 40 bases between. The CDR3 sequence is 25 residues long. TCRdb re-called the PCR reads through CATT. The table records under 7,000 delta-chain clones, around 41% of them present only once. Comments on this clone: Its target is unknown.

The chain joins TRDV1 to TRDJ1, with D possibly being TRDD3 (5 bases). The TCR was taken from a human donor in good health. The source material was Vdelta1 gamma-delta T cells from blood grown in culture (DOT cells). CDR3 loop: CALGEFFCTERCWETRGRYTDKLIF. The CDR3 bases are TGTGCTCTTGGGGAATTCTTTTGTACGGAGAGGTGCTGGGAGACACGGGGCAGGTACACCGATAAACTCATCTTT.